This T cell receptor beta chain was sequenced during a study of blood T cell repertoires in COVID-19. Study context: Acute-phase and convalescent COVID-19 samples originated in the United States, Italy and Spain. PBMCs, B-cell-depleted T cells, or T cells provided the cDNA or gDNA that made up the material.

In the original analysis: Reference gene primer amplification gave estimated nucleated cell counts. Repertoires were generated with immunoSEQ multiplex PCR, while TCRdb's copy carries only in-frame clones and drops some. The V and J calls and clone size were taken over from that table, and D and trimming were inferred from the DNA. The sample includes roughly 250,000 clones, 65% to 90% of them seen just once. Trimming removed 3 bases at V and 3 bases at J, with 11 bases between. The length of the CDR3 is 15 residues. Germline V CDR1 and CDR2: MNHEY, SVGAGI. This sequence originates from a woman aged 55-69 years with active or convalescent COVID-19. The sequenced sample was peripheral blood. The genes are TRBV6-5 and TRBJ1-4; D is ambiguous. In nucleotides, the CDR3 is TGTGCCAGCAGTTATCTTCGGGTCGCTAATGAAAAACTGTTTTTT. As protein: CASSYLRVANEKLFF.